The TCR beta chain under discussion was sequenced for a study of blood T cell repertoires in COVID-19. Study context: Sites across the United States, Italy and Spain contributed samples from acute and convalescent COVID-19. T cells, B-cell-depleted T cells, or PBMCs supplied cDNA or gDNA.

In the study's own analysis: Amplifying reference gene primers gave estimates of nucleated cell counts. Produced via immunoSEQ multiplex PCR; TCRdb's table is partial and in-frame only. V and J calls and clone size are copied from that table; D and trimming were computed from the DNA. In the table there are some 70,000 clones, about 88% of which are singletons. Germline lookup yields CDR1 SNHLY and CDR2 FYNNEI. Germline trimming cut 4 bases from V and 6 bases from J; bases unmatched to any gene: 9. The CDR3 spans 17 residues. The sample was peripheral blood. The clonotype comes from a man between 65 and 85 years old with active or convalescent COVID-19. This rearrangement joins TRBV2 to TRBJ2-3; 14 bases are shared with TRBD2. The DNA for the CDR3 is TGTGCCAGCAGTGCTCCGGGACTAGCGGGGGCGCCGGATACGCAGTATTTT. Protein product: CASSAPGLAGAPDTQYF. The variable domain in full, completed from reference TRBV2 and TRBJ2-3, reads EPEVTQTPSHQVTQMGQEVILRCVPISNHLYFYWYRQILGQKVEFLVSFYNNEISEKSEIFDDQFSVERPDGSNFTLKIRSTKLEDSAMYFCASSAPGLAGAPDTQYFGPGTRLTVL.